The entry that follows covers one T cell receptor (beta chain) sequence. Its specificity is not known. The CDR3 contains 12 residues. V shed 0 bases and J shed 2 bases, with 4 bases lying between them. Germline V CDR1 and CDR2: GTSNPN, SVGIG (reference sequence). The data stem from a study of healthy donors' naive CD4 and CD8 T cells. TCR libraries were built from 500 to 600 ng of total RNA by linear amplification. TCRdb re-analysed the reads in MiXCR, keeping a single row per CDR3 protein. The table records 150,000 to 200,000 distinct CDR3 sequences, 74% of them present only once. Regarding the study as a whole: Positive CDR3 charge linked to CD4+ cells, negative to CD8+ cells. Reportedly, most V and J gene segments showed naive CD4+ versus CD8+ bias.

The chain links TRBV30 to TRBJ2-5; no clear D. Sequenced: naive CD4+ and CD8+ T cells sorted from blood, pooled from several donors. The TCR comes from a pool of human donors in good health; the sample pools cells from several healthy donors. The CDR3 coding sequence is TGTGCCTGGAGTGTCAGGCAAGAGACCCAGTACTTC. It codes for CAWSVRQETQYF.